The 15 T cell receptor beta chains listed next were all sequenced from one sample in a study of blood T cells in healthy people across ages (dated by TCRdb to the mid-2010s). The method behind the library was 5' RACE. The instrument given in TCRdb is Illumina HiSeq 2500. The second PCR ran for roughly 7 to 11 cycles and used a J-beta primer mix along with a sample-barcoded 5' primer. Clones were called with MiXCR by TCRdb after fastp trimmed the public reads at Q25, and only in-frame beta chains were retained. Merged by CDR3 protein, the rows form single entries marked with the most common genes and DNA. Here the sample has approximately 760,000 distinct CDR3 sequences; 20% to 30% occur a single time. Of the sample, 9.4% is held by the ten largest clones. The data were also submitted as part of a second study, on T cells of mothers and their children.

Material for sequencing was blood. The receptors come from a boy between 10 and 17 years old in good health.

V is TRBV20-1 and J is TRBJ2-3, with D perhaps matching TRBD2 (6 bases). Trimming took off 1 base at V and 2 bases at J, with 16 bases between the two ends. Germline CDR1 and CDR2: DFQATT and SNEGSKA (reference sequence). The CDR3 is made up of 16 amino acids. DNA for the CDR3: TGCAGTGCTAGAGGGGAAGCGGGCCCCTCCACAGATACGCAGTATTTT. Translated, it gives CSARGEAGPSTDTQYF.

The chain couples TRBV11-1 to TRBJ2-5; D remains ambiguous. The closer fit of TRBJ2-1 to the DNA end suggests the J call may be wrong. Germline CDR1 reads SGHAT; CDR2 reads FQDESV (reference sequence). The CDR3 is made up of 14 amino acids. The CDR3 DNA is TGTGCCAGCAGCTTAGGGTACGCGGAGAATGAGCAGTTCTTC. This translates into CASSLGYAENEQFF.

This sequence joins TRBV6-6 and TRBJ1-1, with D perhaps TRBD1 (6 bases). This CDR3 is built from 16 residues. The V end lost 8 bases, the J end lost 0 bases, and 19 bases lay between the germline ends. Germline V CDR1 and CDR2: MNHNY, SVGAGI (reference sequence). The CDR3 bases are TGTGCCAGCCTTGGGGCGATTGGACAGATGAACACTGAAGCTTTCTTT. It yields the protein CASLGAIGQMNTEAFF.

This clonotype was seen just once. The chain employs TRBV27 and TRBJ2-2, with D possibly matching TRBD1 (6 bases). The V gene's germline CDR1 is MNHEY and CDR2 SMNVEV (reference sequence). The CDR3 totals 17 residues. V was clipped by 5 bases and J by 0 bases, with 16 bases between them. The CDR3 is CASSDLTGNTNTGELFF. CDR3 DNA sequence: TGTGCCAGCAGTGATCTTACAGGGAACACGAACACCGGGGAGCTGTTTTTT.

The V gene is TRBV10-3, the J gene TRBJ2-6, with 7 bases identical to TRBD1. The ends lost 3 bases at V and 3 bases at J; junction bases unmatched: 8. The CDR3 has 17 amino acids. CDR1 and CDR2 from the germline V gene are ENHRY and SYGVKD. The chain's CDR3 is CAISDFKGARGANVLTF. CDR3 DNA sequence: TGTGCCATCAGTGATTTTAAGGGGGCTCGTGGGGCCAACGTCCTGACTTTC.

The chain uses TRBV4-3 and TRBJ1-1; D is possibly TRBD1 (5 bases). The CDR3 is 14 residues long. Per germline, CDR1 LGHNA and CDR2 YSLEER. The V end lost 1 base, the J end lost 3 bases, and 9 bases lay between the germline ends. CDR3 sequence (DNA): TGCGCCAGCAGCCAAGCTCAGGGATACACTGAAGCTTTCTTT. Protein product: CASSQAQGYTEAFF.

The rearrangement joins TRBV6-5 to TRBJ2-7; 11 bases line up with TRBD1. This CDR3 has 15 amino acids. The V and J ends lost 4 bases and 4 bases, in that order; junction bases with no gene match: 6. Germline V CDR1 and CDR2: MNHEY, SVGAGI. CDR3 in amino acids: CASSSAGTGGYEQYF. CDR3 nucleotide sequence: TGTGCCAGCAGTTCCGCCGGGACAGGGGGTTACGAGCAGTACTTC.

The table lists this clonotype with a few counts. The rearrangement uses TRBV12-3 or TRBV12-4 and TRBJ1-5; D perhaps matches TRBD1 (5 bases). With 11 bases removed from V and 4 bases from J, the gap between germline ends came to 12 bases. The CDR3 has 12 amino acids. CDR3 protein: CAGGVGNQPQHF. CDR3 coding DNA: TGTGCCGGGGGGGTGGGAAATCAGCCCCAGCATTTT.

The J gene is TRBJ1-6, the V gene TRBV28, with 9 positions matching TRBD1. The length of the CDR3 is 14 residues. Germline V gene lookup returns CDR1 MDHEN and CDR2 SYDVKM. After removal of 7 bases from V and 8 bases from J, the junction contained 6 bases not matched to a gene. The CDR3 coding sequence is TGTGCCAGCACCGCCGGGACAGGGTATTCACCCCTCCACTTT. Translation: CASTAGTGYSPLHF.

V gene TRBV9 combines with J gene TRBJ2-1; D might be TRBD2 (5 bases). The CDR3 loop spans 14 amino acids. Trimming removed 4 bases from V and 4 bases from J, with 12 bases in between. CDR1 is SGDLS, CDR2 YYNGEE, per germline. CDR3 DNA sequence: TGTGCCAGCAGCCCCGGCGGACTTTACAATGAGCAGTTCTTC. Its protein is CASSPGGLYNEQFF.

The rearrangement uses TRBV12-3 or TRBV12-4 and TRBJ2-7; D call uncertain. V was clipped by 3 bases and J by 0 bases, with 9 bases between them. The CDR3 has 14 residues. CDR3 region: CASSFSSLSYEQYF. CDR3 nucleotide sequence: TGTGCCAGCAGTTTCTCTTCCCTCTCCTACGAGCAGTACTTC.

In nucleotides, the CDR3 is TGTGCCAGCAGCCAACTGGGACCAAGACTACTAAGGGACGAGCAGTACTTC. It codes for CASSQLGPRLLRDEQYF. The V and J genes are TRBV14 and TRBJ2-7, with D perhaps TRBD1 or TRBD2 (5 bases each). This CDR3 spans 17 amino acids. V was trimmed by 2 bases and J by 5 bases, leaving 22 bases between them. In germline, CDR1 is SGHDN, CDR2 FVKESK. The whole variable domain, filled in from reference TRBV14 and TRBJ2-7, reads EAGVTQFPSHSVIEKGQTVTLRCDPISGHDNLYWYRRVMGKEIKFLLHFVKESKQDESGMPNNRFLAERTGGTYSTLKVQPAELEDSGVYFCASSQLGPRLLRDEQYFGPGTRLTVT.

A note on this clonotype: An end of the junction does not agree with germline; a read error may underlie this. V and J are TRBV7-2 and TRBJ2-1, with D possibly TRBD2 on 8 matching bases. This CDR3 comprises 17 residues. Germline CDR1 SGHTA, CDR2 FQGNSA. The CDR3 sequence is CASSLGGGLASYNEQFF. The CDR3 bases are TGCGCCAGCAGCTTAGGGGGCGGACTAGCCTCCTACAATGAGCAGTTCTTC.

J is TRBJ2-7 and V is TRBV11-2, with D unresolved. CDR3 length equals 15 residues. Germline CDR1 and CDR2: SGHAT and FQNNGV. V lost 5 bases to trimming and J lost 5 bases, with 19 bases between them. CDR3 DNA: TGTGCCAGCAGCACCCCGGCCTTAGACCGCGACGAGCAGTACTTC. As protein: CASSTPALDRDEQYF.

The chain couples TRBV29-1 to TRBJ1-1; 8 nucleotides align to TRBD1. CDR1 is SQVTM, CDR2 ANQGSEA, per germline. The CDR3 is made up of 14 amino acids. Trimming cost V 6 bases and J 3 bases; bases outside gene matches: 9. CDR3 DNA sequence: TGCAGCGTGAGAACAGGGGGAAGGGACACTGAAGCTTTCTTT. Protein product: CSVRTGGRDTEAFF.